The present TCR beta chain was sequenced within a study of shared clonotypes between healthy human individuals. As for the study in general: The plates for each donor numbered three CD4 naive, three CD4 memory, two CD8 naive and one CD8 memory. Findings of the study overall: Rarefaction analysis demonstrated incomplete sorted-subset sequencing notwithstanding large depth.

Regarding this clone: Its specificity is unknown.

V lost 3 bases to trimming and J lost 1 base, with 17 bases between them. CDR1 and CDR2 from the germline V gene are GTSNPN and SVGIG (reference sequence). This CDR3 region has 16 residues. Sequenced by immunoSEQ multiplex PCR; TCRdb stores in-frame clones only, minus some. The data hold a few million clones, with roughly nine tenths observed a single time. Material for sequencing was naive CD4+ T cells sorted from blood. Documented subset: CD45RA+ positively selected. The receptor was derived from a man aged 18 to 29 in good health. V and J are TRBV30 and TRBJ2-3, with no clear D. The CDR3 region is CAWSPIGVTGTDTQYF. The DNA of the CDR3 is TGTGCCTGGAGCCCCATCGGAGTTACTGGCACAGATACGCAGTATTTT.